The 20 T cell receptor beta chains below were found in one sample sequenced in a study of blood T cell repertoires in COVID-19 (dated by TCRdb to the early 2020s). Libraries came from the immunoSEQ multiplex PCR assay. TCRdb retrieved this table from immuneACCESS and kept in-frame rearrangements only. Not all clones are present; in checked studies, unresolved V genes account for under half, and no reason is known for the remainder. The sample has roughly 70,000 clones on record, roughly 80% of them singletons. Roughly 18% of the sample is held by the ten biggest clonotypes. Sample: peripheral blood. The receptors stem from a man in his sixties or seventies who had recovered from COVID-19.

The chain has TRBV11-2 and TRBJ2-5; D is undetermined. Germline V gives CDR1 SGHAT, CDR2 FQNNGV. The CDR3 extends over 14 amino acids. Deletions cut 5 bases from V and 4 bases from J, with 14 bases between. The CDR3 region has the DNA TGTGCCAGCAGCCAACGTCCCAGGCGAGAGACCCAGTACTTC. It yields the protein CASSQRPRRETQYF.

V usage is TRBV29-1 and J usage is TRBJ1-1; 12 bases match TRBD1. Germline CDR1 SQVTM, CDR2 ANQGSEA. V dropped 7 bases and J dropped 7; count of bases not matched to a gene: 10. This CDR3 region has 14 residues. For the CDR3, the DNA is TGCAGCGCCAGGGACAGGGGGCGTTCGTTTGAAGCTTTCTTT. It codes for CSARDRGRSFEAFF.

This clone occurred a few times. The chain recombines TRBV30 with TRBJ2-1, with 7 bases that match TRBD2. Looked up from germline, CDR1 is GTSNPN and CDR2 is SVGIG (reference sequence). J was trimmed by 7 bases and V by 4 bases; bases with no gene match: 10. The CDR3 covers 14 residues. The chain's CDR3 is CAWMRGRANNEQFF. The CDR3 DNA reads as TGTGCCTGGATGAGAGGGAGGGCTAATAATGAGCAGTTCTTC.

J is TRBJ2-5 and V is TRBV27, with 15 bases that match TRBD2. The CDR3 is 19 amino acids. The ends lost 2 bases at V and 0 bases at J; junction bases unmatched: 7. CDR1 and CDR2 from the germline V gene are MNHEY and SMNVEV (reference sequence). The CDR3 DNA is TGTGCCAGCAGTTTAACCCGGACTAGCGGGGGGGAAAACCAAGAGACCCAGTACTTC. This codes for CASSLTRTSGGENQETQYF.

The rearrangement joins TRBV24-1 to TRBJ2-2, with 7 bases fitting TRBD2. J lost 1 base, V lost 4 bases, and 5 bases had no gene match. This CDR3 has 16 amino acids. Germline values: CDR1 KGHDR, CDR2 SFDVKD. The CDR3 reads CATSEMTSQNTGELFF. The DNA for the CDR3 is TGTGCCACCAGTGAAATGACTAGCCAGAACACCGGGGAGCTGTTTTTT.

The genes are TRBV19 and TRBJ2-2; D possibly corresponds to TRBD1 (6 bases). In germline, CDR1 is LNHDA, CDR2 SQIVND (reference sequence). V was trimmed by 3 bases and J by 4 bases, leaving 15 bases between them. This CDR3 contains 16 residues. The CDR3 spells CASSIPTGLGTGELFF. The DNA for the CDR3 is TGTGCCAGTAGTATTCCTACAGGGTTGGGCACCGGGGAGCTGTTTTTT.

This rearrangement joins TRBV2 to TRBJ2-3; possibly TRBD2 for D (7 bases). The CDR3 has 18 amino acids. CDR1 and CDR2 (germline): SNHLY, FYNNEI. V was clipped by 7 bases and J by 1 base, with 24 bases between them. In nucleotides, the CDR3 is TGTGCCAGCAAGTCATCCCCGGGAGAGGGGGGGGGCACAGATACGCAGTATTTT. Translation: CASKSSPGEGGGTDTQYF.

This sequence joins TRBV4-1 and TRBJ1-5; a weak D match, TRBD1 (5 bases). The CDR3 loop spans 15 amino acids. V gave up 2 bases and J gave up 1 base, with 9 bases separating them. CDR1 is MGHRA and CDR2 is YSYEKL in the germline V gene. The CDR3 coding sequence is TGCGCCAGCAGCCAACAGGGACTAAGCAATCAGCCCCAGCATTTT. Its translation is CASSQQGLSNQPQHF.

The V gene is TRBV19, the J gene TRBJ1-4; D not resolved. V was trimmed by 4 bases and J by 6 bases, leaving 18 bases between them. The CDR3 spans 16 residues. Germline V gene lookup returns CDR1 LNHDA and CDR2 SQIVND (reference sequence). The CDR3 protein is CASSNGREGSHEKLFF. CDR3 coding DNA: TGTGCCAGTAGTAACGGTCGAGAGGGCTCACATGAAAAACTGTTTTTT.

The chain employs TRBV3-1 (or the pseudogene TRBV3-2) and TRBJ1-1; D is possibly TRBD1 (5 bases). The CDR3 spans 15 residues. The V gene's germline CDR1 is LGHDT and CDR2 YNNKEL (reference sequence). The V end was cut by 1 base, the J end by 2 bases, with 11 bases between. Written as DNA, the CDR3 is TGTGCCAGCAGCCAAGCAGCCAGGGCAAACACTGAAGCTTTCTTT. As protein: CASSQAARANTEAFF.

This clone was counted many times. The chain uses TRBV2 and TRBJ2-5, with 10 positions matching TRBD2. CDR3 length: 17 amino acids. In germline, CDR1 is SNHLY, CDR2 FYNNEI. The trim removed 4 bases at V and 4 bases at J, leaving 12 bases unmatched. The chain's CDR3 is CASSGAGGTYWGETQYF. The CDR3 bases are TGTGCCAGCAGTGGAGCGGGAGGGACTTATTGGGGAGAGACCCAGTACTTC.

This chain connects TRBV5-4 to TRBJ1-4, with 9 bases fitting TRBD1. The CDR3 length is 14 residues. The V gene end was trimmed by 3 bases and the J gene end by 5 bases; junction bases not matched to a gene: 2. The germline gives CDR1 SGHNT, CDR2 YYREEE (reference sequence). In nucleotides, the CDR3 is TGTGCCAGCAGCTCCGGGACAGGGAATGAAAAACTGTTTTTT. Its protein product is CASSSGTGNEKLFF.

The chain carries TRBV27 and TRBJ1-2; 7 bases match TRBD1. J lost 8 bases, V lost 0 bases, and 6 bases had no gene match. The CDR3 is 14 residues long. CDR1 is MNHEY, CDR2 SMNVEV, per germline (reference sequence). The CDR3 coding sequence is TGTGCCAGCAGTTTATCGAGGGGGCTGGTAGGCTACACCTTC. It yields the protein CASSLSRGLVGYTF.

V and J are TRBV3-1 (or the pseudogene TRBV3-2) and TRBJ2-7; TRBD1 matches at 7 bases. CDR3 size: 15 residues. The trim removed 0 bases at V and 6 bases at J, leaving 8 bases unmatched. Germline CDR1 is LGHDT and CDR2 is YNNKEL (reference sequence). CDR3 in DNA: TGTGCCAGCAGCCAAGATGGGAGACAGGGACGCGAGCAGTACTTC. This codes for CASSQDGRQGREQYF.

This chain links TRBV7-2 with TRBJ2-3; D is undetermined. The CDR3 loop spans 12 amino acids. Germline V gene data show CDR1 as SGHTA and CDR2 as FQGNSA. Trimming cost V 1 base and J 5 bases, with 4 bases left between them. CDR3: CASSLDLDTQYF. CDR3 coding DNA: TGTGCCAGCAGCTTAGATCTAGATACGCAGTATTTT.

V and J are TRBV28 and TRBJ1-5; 10 nucleotides align to TRBD1. V lost 4 bases to trimming and J lost 6 bases; unmatched junction nucleotides: 6. The CDR3 totals 15 residues. CDR1 and CDR2 from the germline V gene are MDHEN and SYDVKM. The CDR3 sequence: CASSSTGTGAQPQHF. The CDR3 bases are TGTGCCAGCAGTTCTACCGGGACAGGGGCTCAGCCCCAGCATTTT.

The V gene is TRBV2, the J gene TRBJ2-5; weak D call: TRBD2 (6 bases). Trimming shortened V by 6 bases and J by 2 bases, and 16 bases separated the two germline ends. CDR3 length: 15 amino acids. Germline V gene lookup returns CDR1 SNHLY and CDR2 FYNNEI. In DNA form, the CDR3 reads TGTGCCAGCAGAGACGGGGGTTTAACGCAAGAGACCCAGTACTTC. Translating it yields CASRDGGLTQETQYF. Full variable domain (rest looked up from reference TRBV2 and TRBJ2-5): EPEVTQTPSHQVTQMGQEVILRCVPISNHLYFYWYRQILGQKVEFLVSFYNNEISEKSEIFDDQFSVERPDGSNFTLKIRSTKLEDSAMYFCASRDGGLTQETQYFGPGTRLLVL.

The chain combines TRBV29-1 with TRBJ1-1; TRBD1 aligns across 9 bases. Trimming took 1 base from V and 4 from J; bases not matched to a gene: 10. The germline gives CDR1 SQVTM, CDR2 ANQGSEA. This CDR3 spans 16 amino acids. The CDR3 loop is CSVEGEDRGSFTEAFF. CDR3 coding DNA: TGCAGCGTTGAAGGAGAGGACAGGGGAAGTTTCACTGAAGCTTTCTTT.

The chain joins TRBV5-1 to TRBJ1-1; 9 bases fit TRBD1. V gave up 4 bases and J gave up 3 bases; unmatched junction bases: 4. This CDR3 contains 14 residues. Germline-derived CDR1 and CDR2 are SGHRS and YFSETQ. CDR3 DNA sequence: TGCGCCAGCAGCACCCGACAGGGGGACACTGAAGCTTTCTTT. Its translation is CASSTRQGDTEAFF.

This clone occurred once. The J gene is TRBJ2-4, the V gene TRBV28; TRBD1 aligns across 8 bases. The CDR3 runs 16 residues. Germline CDR1 MDHEN, CDR2 SYDVKM. The J segment lost 8 bases and the V segment lost 6 bases, leaving 15 bases of the junction unmatched. The CDR3 reads CASSPMGRDRRYIQYF. In DNA, the CDR3 is TGTGCCAGCAGCCCAATGGGCCGGGACAGGAGATACATTCAGTACTTC.